This TCR beta chain was captured in a study of shared T cell receptors in the human thymus. Clones were sequenced by immunoSEQ multiplex PCR, and TCRdb holds only the in-frame ones, with some missing. The sample has about 660,000 clones, around 87% seen once. Trimming at V came to 8 bases and at J to 6 bases, leaving 6 bases not matched to a gene. Germline lookup yields CDR1 SNHLY and CDR2 FYNNEI. This CDR3 region has 12 residues. The same data also contributed to another study, on human thymus T cells.

The chain combines TRBV2 with TRBJ2-7, with 8 bases matching TRBD1. The TCR comes from a boy under two years old with a congenital heart defect. What was sequenced was thymocytes. Here the CDR3 DNA reads TGTGCCAGCGGAGACAGGGGAGGCGAGCAGTACTTC. Its translation is CASGDRGGEQYF.